This T cell receptor (beta chain) was recorded in a study of blood T cells in healthy people across ages. Study results and caveats: Changes seen in expanded clonotypes were possibly confounded by donor CMV status left unknown.

Together with a sample-barcoded 5' primer, a J-beta primer mix was included in a second PCR lasting about 7 to 12 cycles. Each of the cDNA molecules was tagged by a template-switch adaptor with 12 random nucleotides. From the 5' RACE reads, TCRdb called clonotypes with MiXCR, one entry per CDR3 protein. This sample has hundreds of thousands of distinct CDR3 sequences; roughly 44% occur once, and the top ten carry about 19%. This CDR3 contains 14 residues. After removal of 5 bases from V and 4 bases from J, the junction contained 7 bases not matched to a gene. Whenever a sample was processed, at least 6.5 million PBMCs were isolated. This clonotype was observed at least ten times. Its antigen remains unidentified.

Sequencing used blood. This TCR came from a man between 60 and 70 years old in good health. This sequence joins TRBV12-3 or TRBV12-4 and TRBJ1-2; 7 bases map to TRBD1. CDR3 sequence (DNA): TGTGCCAGCAGTGCTACGGGACAGCGCTATGGCTACACCTTC. The encoded protein is CASSATGQRYGYTF.